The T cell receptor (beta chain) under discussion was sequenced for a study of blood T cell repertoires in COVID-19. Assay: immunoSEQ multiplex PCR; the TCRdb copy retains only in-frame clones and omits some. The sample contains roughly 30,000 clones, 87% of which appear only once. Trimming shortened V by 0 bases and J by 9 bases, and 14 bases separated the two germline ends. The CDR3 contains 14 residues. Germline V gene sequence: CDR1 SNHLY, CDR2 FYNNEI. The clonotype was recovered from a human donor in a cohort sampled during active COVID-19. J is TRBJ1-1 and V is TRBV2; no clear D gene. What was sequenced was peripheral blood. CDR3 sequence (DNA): TGTGCCAGCAGTGAAGCCAATGCGGGCATTCAAGCTTTCTTT. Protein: CASSEANAGIQAFF.